This TCR beta chain was recovered during a study of T-cell reconstitution after alpha-beta-depleted transplantation in children. It was with unique molecular identifiers that the TCRbeta library was prepared. TCRdb reprocessed the PCR reads with MiXCR, giving one entry per CDR3 protein. Among around 200,000 distinct CDR3 sequences listed, around 7.7% were seen once. This CDR3 has 14 residues. J gave up 1 base and V 7 bases, and 5 bases lay outside the gene matches. J is TRBJ1-1 and V is TRBV12-3 or TRBV12-4, with 8 bases identical to TRBD1. The clonotype originates from a male patient aged 2-10 years who had a stem cell transplant for acute myeloid leukemia, so the T cells may come from the graft donor. This specimen consisted of PBMCs, mostly from graft donor cells, obtained 360 days after TCRalphabeta/CD19-depleted stem cell transplant. For the CDR3, the DNA is TGTGCCAGCATCCCCGGGACAGGGAACACTGAAGCTTTCTTT. Its translation is CASIPGTGNTEAFF.